The 24 T cell receptor beta chains below come from one sample, sequenced in a study of T cells of healthy individuals. TCRdb reprocessed the 5' RACE reads with MiXCR, giving one entry per CDR3 protein. This sample has 63,000 or so distinct CDR3 sequences, with about 17% found just once. All receptors derive from a human donor in good health.

This clonotype was seen ten or more times. This sequence joins TRBV28 and TRBJ2-1; TRBD2 agrees at 7 bases. The V and J ends lost 8 bases and 6 bases, in that order; junction bases with no gene match: 7. CDR1 MDHEN and CDR2 SYDVKM come from the germline V gene. The CDR3 is 13 amino acids. The CDR3, as DNA: TGTGCCAGCTGGTTGGGGGGGGGCAATGAGCAGTTCTTC. As protein: CASWLGGGNEQFF.

This clonotype has at least ten counts. The chain carries TRBV20-1 and TRBJ2-3; 7 bases match TRBD1. The V gene end was trimmed by 2 bases and the J gene end by 0 bases; junction bases not matched to a gene: 2. This CDR3 region has 14 residues. Per the germline V gene, CDR1 is DFQATT and CDR2 is SNEGSKA (reference sequence). CDR3 protein: CSARTGASTDTQYF. The CDR3 DNA reads TGCAGTGCTAGAACAGGGGCTAGCACAGATACGCAGTATTTT.

The sample holds many counts of this clonotype. The chain is built from TRBV27 and TRBJ2-1; 12 bases match TRBD2. CDR1 and CDR2 (germline): MNHEY, SMNVEV (reference sequence). There are 17 residues in the CDR3. Unmatched junction bases numbered 5, after V lost 5 bases and J lost 0 bases. The CDR3 nucleotides are TGTGCCAGCAGTCTCAGGACTAGCGGGGTCTCCTACAATGAGCAGTTCTTC. Residues: CASSLRTSGVSYNEQFF.

This chain joins TRBV7-6 and TRBJ2-7; TRBD1 or TRBD2 may be the D gene (5 bases each). This CDR3 is 14 amino acids long. V lost 3 bases, J lost 7 bases, and 16 bases lay in between. Per the germline V gene, CDR1 is SGHVS and CDR2 is FNYEAQ. CDR3 coding DNA: TGTGCCAGCAGCTTGGGGACCGAACAAGATGAGCAGTACTTC. Translating it yields CASSLGTEQDEQYF.

Note on this clonotype: This may come from a read error, since a much larger clone is one base off. This chain links TRBV6-2 or TRBV6-3 with TRBJ2-2, with 8 nucleotides matching TRBD2. The CDR3 runs 17 residues. Germline CDR1 and CDR2: MNHEY and SVGEGT. This CDR3 is CASSYLRLAPKTGELFF. The CDR3 DNA reads as TGTGCCAGCAGTTACTTGAGACTAGCGCCGAAAACCGGGGAGCTGTTTTTT.

This sequence joins TRBV29-1 and TRBJ2-3, with D perhaps matching TRBD1 (6 bases). The V gene's germline CDR1 is SQVTM and CDR2 ANQGSEA. Trimming removed 2 bases from V and 0 bases from J, with 9 bases in between. The CDR3 covers 14 residues. CDR3 in DNA: TGCAGCGTTGAACTGGACAGCAGCACAGATACGCAGTATTTT. This translates into CSVELDSSTDTQYF.

This clonotype was seen at least ten times. This chain connects TRBV7-3 to TRBJ2-2; 8 nucleotides match TRBD1. The V segment lost 1 base and the J segment 6 bases; nucleotides outside the gene matches: 10. CDR3 length: 17 residues. From germline, CDR1 is SGHTA and CDR2 FQGTGA. The CDR3 here is CASSLSREKGQAGELFF. In DNA, the CDR3 is TGTGCCAGCAGCTTAAGCCGGGAGAAGGGACAGGCCGGGGAGCTGTTTTTT.

This clonotype was found many times. The rearrangement uses TRBV6-1 and TRBJ2-3; a weak D match, TRBD1 (7 bases). CDR3 length: 16 residues. Trimming left V 4 bases short and J 2 bases short, with 16 bases between. CDR1 is MNHNS and CDR2 is SASEGT in the germline V gene. The DNA for the CDR3 is TGTGCCAGCAGTGTGGAGGGGGCGAGGGTCACAGATACGCAGTATTTT. The encoded protein is CASSVEGARVTDTQYF.

This clonotype was found many times. This chain links TRBV25-1 with TRBJ2-5; no reliable D call. The CDR3 contains 14 residues. The germline V gene has CDR1 MGHDK and CDR2 SYGVNS. Trimming left V 3 bases short and J 5 bases short, with 13 bases between. CDR3 sequence reads: CASSDGEGRETQYF. Here the CDR3 DNA reads TGTGCCAGCAGTGACGGTGAAGGCAGGGAGACCCAGTACTTC.

The CDR3 loop is CSASGSDRDVNTIYF. The CDR3 coding sequence is TGCAGTGCTAGCGGGTCTGACAGGGATGTAAACACCATATATTTT. V gene TRBV20-1 combines with J gene TRBJ1-3; 7 bases are a match to TRBD1. The germline V gene encodes CDR1 DFQATT and CDR2 SNEGSKA (reference sequence). This CDR3 is built from 15 residues. Trimming took 3 bases from V and 6 from J; bases not matched to a gene: 11.

This clonotype was seen many times. The V call is TRBV29-1, the J call TRBJ1-5; D perhaps matches TRBD1 (5 bases). Looked up from germline, CDR1 is SQVTM and CDR2 is ANQGSEA. This CDR3 is built from 14 residues. The ends were cut back, 5 bases at V and 6 bases at J, with 17 bases in the middle. The CDR3 DNA follows: TGCAGCGTTTTAGACCTGGACATCGGTCAGCCCCAGCATTTT. Translated: CSVLDLDIGQPQHF.

V gene TRBV20-1 combines with J gene TRBJ1-6; D not resolved. Trimming stripped 3 bases from V and 8 bases from J, with 14 bases between. Germline V gene data show CDR1 as DFQATT and CDR2 as SNEGSKA (reference sequence). The CDR3 is made up of 14 amino acids. CDR3 in amino acids: CSARTPGGYSPLHF. CDR3 DNA: TGCAGTGCTAGGACTCCAGGCGGCTATTCACCCCTCCACTTT.

About this clonotype: A read error may be the cause here, since a much bigger clone is one base away. This CDR3 is CAISQGDGQYF. The CDR3 DNA reads as TGTGCCATCAGTCAGGGGGACGGGCAGTACTTC. V and J are TRBV10-3 and TRBJ2-7; TRBD1 matches 7 bases. The CDR3 runs 11 residues. Germline assignment: CDR1 ENHRY and CDR2 SYGVKD. After removal of 5 bases from V and 9 bases from J, the junction contained 4 bases not matched to a gene.

The V and J genes are TRBV6-5 and TRBJ2-5; D remains ambiguous. This CDR3 has 13 amino acids. Germline V gene lookup returns CDR1 MNHEY and CDR2 SVGAGI. The ends were cut back, 0 bases at V and 7 bases at J, with 9 bases in the middle. CDR3: CASSYSIWGTQYF. The CDR3 region has the DNA TGTGCCAGCAGTTACTCGATCTGGGGGACCCAGTACTTC.

The rearrangement uses TRBV4-1 and TRBJ2-2; the match to TRBD1 covers 10 bases. CDR1 is MGHRA, CDR2 YSYEKL, per germline. This CDR3 spans 16 amino acids. V gave up 1 base and J gave up 7 bases; unmatched junction bases: 6. The CDR3 region is CASSQVGTGVGGELFF. The CDR3 coding sequence is TGCGCCAGCAGCCAAGTTGGGACAGGGGTCGGCGGGGAGCTGTTTTTT.

This clonotype turned up a few times. The genes are TRBV15 and TRBJ2-4, with 10 bases aligning to TRBD1. The CDR3 length is 17 residues. Trimming at V came to 0 bases and at J to 8 bases, leaving 10 bases not matched to a gene. The V gene's germline CDR1 is LNHNV and CDR2 YYDKDF (reference sequence). CDR3 bases: TGTGCCACCAGCAGAGATCGGAGGACAGGGGGTTCGGACATTCAGTACTTC. Encoded protein: CATSRDRRTGGSDIQYF.

This clonotype was recorded many times. V gene TRBV7-2 combines with J gene TRBJ2-3; unclear D gene. The CDR3 spans 15 residues. Germline CDR1 and CDR2: SGHTA and FQGNSA. With 7 bases removed from V and 4 bases from J, the gap between germline ends came to 18 bases. Here the CDR3 DNA reads TGTGCCAGCAACTCCCAATCTGGCATTCCAGATACGCAGTATTTT. This encodes CASNSQSGIPDTQYF.

This clonotype showed up many times. The chain uses TRBV5-1 and TRBJ1-6; perhaps TRBD1 as D (6 bases). With 3 bases removed from V and 7 bases from J, the gap between germline ends came to 8 bases. Germline-derived CDR1 and CDR2 are SGHRS and YFSETQ. This CDR3 has 13 amino acids. The CDR3 spells CASSWTENSPLHF. The CDR3 DNA reads as TGCGCCAGCAGCTGGACAGAGAATTCACCCCTCCACTTT.

This clonotype was recorded many times. The chain joins TRBV11-2 to TRBJ1-1; 7 bases fit TRBD1. CDR1 and CDR2 (germline): SGHAT, FQNNGV. CDR3 length equals 14 residues. The trim removed 4 bases at V and 4 bases at J, leaving 6 bases unmatched. The CDR3: CASSSMGQRTEAFF. The CDR3 coding sequence is TGTGCCAGCAGCTCAATGGGACAGCGCACTGAAGCTTTCTTT.

The chain employs TRBV10-3 and TRBJ2-7; D uncertain. The CDR3 has 11 amino acids. The V end lost 2 bases, the J end lost 4 bases, and 3 bases lay between the germline ends. Germline CDR1 reads ENHRY; CDR2 reads SYGVKD. This CDR3 reads CAISEGYEQYF. CDR3 nucleotides: TGTGCCATCAGTGAGGGTTACGAGCAGTACTTC.

This clonotype was found many times. The CDR3 protein is CASSAIPGQGARGSNQPQHF. The CDR3 DNA reads TGTGCCAGCAGTGCCATCCCGGGACAGGGGGCGCGGGGAAGCAATCAGCCCCAGCATTTT. The chain recombines TRBV6-1 with TRBJ1-5; 12 bases are a match to TRBD1. This CDR3 comprises 20 residues. V was pared by 4 bases and J by 1 base, with 14 bases of the junction left unmatched. Germline V gene data show CDR1 as MNHNS and CDR2 as SASEGT.

The chain has TRBV4-2 and TRBJ2-3, with D possibly being TRBD1 or TRBD2 (6 bases each). Trimming took off 1 base at V and 3 bases at J, with 14 bases between the two ends. Germline values: CDR1 LGHNA, CDR2 YNFKEQ. The CDR3 consists of 16 residues. The CDR3 DNA reads TGTGCCAGCAGCCAAGTCAAGGGGGGCGTTACAGATACGCAGTATTTT. Its translation is CASSQVKGGVTDTQYF.

This clonotype has a count of ten or more. The chain couples TRBV6-1 to TRBJ2-7; D may be TRBD1 (6 bases). The CDR3 totals 14 residues. V lost 4 bases and J 7 bases, leaving 17 bases between the germline ends. Germline lookup yields CDR1 MNHNS and CDR2 SASEGT. The CDR3 DNA sequence: TGTGCCAGCAGTGTCACTAGGGGCCAGGGGGAGCAGTACTTC. Encoded protein: CASSVTRGQGEQYF.

This clonotype was seen repeatedly, ten times or more. The rearrangement links TRBV27 to TRBJ2-7, with TRBD2 matching over 14 bases. V was pared by 5 bases and J by 4 bases, with 7 bases of the junction left unmatched. In germline, CDR1 is MNHEY, CDR2 SMNVEV (reference sequence). The CDR3 has 16 residues. CDR3 sequence: CASSPGTSGSNYEQYF. The DNA of the CDR3 is TGTGCCAGCAGTCCAGGGACTAGCGGGAGTAATTACGAGCAGTACTTC.